These 22 T cell receptor beta chains share one sample of origin, sequenced in a study of blood T cell repertoires in COVID-19. Assay used: immunoSEQ multiplex PCR; TCRdb lists only in-frame clones, some missing. The sample has 200,000 to 300,000 clones; 75% to 90% are singletons. Sequenced material: PBMCs or T cells enriched from blood (not recorded which). The origin of the receptors is a man aged 40-49 years who had recovered from COVID-19.

The rearrangement joins TRBV5-5 to TRBJ2-3; D unresolved. Deletions cut 0 bases from V and 0 bases from J, with 14 bases between. Germline CDR1 reads SGHKS; CDR2 reads YYEKEE (reference sequence). CDR3 length: 17 residues. The CDR3, as DNA: TGTGCCAGCAGCTTGGCGCAGGTCCTAACTAGCACAGATACGCAGTATTTT. It codes for CASSLAQVLTSTDTQYF.

The gene calls are TRBV4-3 and TRBJ2-7; TRBD2 might be the D (6 bases). CDR3 size: 14 residues. V was clipped by 1 base and J by 4 bases, with 11 bases between them. Per germline, CDR1 LGHNA and CDR2 YSLEER. Here the CDR3 reads CASSQVLAPYEQYF. The CDR3 DNA follows: TGCGCCAGCAGCCAAGTACTAGCTCCATACGAGCAGTACTTC.

The chain combines TRBV12-5 with TRBJ2-7; tentatively, D is TRBD1 (6 bases). CDR3 length: 14 amino acids. V lost 0 bases to trimming and J lost 3 bases, with 9 bases between them. Germline CDR1 is LGHNT and CDR2 is FRNRAP. Here the CDR3 DNA reads TGTGCTAGTGGTTTGGTACAGGGTGTCTACGAGCAGTACTTC. Its translation is CASGLVQGVYEQYF.

This chain joins TRBV2 and TRBJ2-2, with D possibly being TRBD1 (6 bases). CDR3 length equals 17 residues. Trimming took 1 base from V and 4 from J, leaving 16 bases between them. Germline CDR1 and CDR2: SNHLY and FYNNEI. The DNA for the CDR3 is TGTGCCAGCAGTGAAGTGGGGGCAGGGGAGTTCACCGGGGAGCTGTTTTTT. This translates into CASSEVGAGEFTGELFF. Full variable domain (remainder filled in from reference TRBV2 and TRBJ2-2): EPEVTQTPSHQVTQMGQEVILRCVPISNHLYFYWYRQILGQKVEFLVSFYNNEISEKSEIFDDQFSVERPDGSNFTLKIRSTKLEDSAMYFCASSEVGAGEFTGELFFGEGSRLTVL.

This clone was seen a single time. The chain combines TRBV11-1 with TRBJ1-1, with unresolved D. CDR3 size: 15 residues. Germline V gene lookup returns CDR1 SGHAT and CDR2 FQDESV (reference sequence). Trimming removed 8 bases at V and 1 base at J, with 17 bases between. The CDR3 reads CASRLTNQANTEAFF. In nucleotides, the CDR3 is TGTGCCAGCCGCCTTACAAACCAGGCGAACACTGAAGCTTTCTTT.

The genes are TRBV27 and TRBJ2-7, with 7 bases that match TRBD1. CDR3 size: 13 residues. Germline V CDR1 and CDR2: MNHEY, SMNVEV (reference sequence). The trim removed 8 bases at V and 3 bases at J, leaving 7 bases unmatched. In DNA, the CDR3 is TGTGCCAGCTCTAATCAGGGGGACTACGAGCAGTACTTC. It translates to CASSNQGDYEQYF.

This clone has a single count. The chain joins TRBV7-7 to TRBJ2-5; D is unresolved. CDR1 is SSHAT and CDR2 is FNYEAQ in the germline V gene (reference sequence). The CDR3 has 13 residues. V lost 0 bases and J lost 2, with 4 bases in between. This CDR3 reads CASSLARQETQYF. The CDR3, as DNA: TGTGCCAGCAGCTTAGCCAGACAAGAGACCCAGTACTTC.

This rearrangement joins TRBV7-9 to TRBJ1-3, with 8 bases lining up with TRBD1. With V trimmed by 5 bases and J by 1 base, 4 bases remained unmatched. This CDR3 contains 15 residues. From germline, CDR1 is SEHNR and CDR2 FQNEAQ (reference sequence). The CDR3 loop is CASSLTGGSGNTIYF. The CDR3 nucleotides read TGTGCCAGCAGCCTCACAGGGGGGTCTGGAAACACCATATATTTT.

The chain joins TRBV28 to TRBJ1-2; D is undetermined. The germline V gene has CDR1 MDHEN and CDR2 SYDVKM. The V gene lost 6 bases and the J gene lost 4 bases, with 9 bases spanning the gap. The CDR3 is made up of 12 amino acids. CDR3 coding DNA: TGTGCCAGCAGCCCCTCGGGCTATGGCTACACCTTC. This sequence encodes CASSPSGYGYTF.

V usage is TRBV12-3 or TRBV12-4 and J usage is TRBJ1-5; TRBD1 matches at 8 bases. V was pared by 5 bases and J by 7 bases, with 4 bases of the junction left unmatched. CDR3 length: 13 residues. The chain's CDR3 is CASSQGQDQPQHF. CDR3 in DNA: TGTGCCAGCAGTCAGGGACAGGACCAGCCCCAGCATTTT.

The J gene is TRBJ1-2, the V gene TRBV27; D is possibly TRBD1 (6 bases). The CDR3 extends over 14 amino acids. V shed 4 bases and J shed 4 bases, with 13 bases lying between them. Per germline, CDR1 MNHEY and CDR2 SMNVEV (reference sequence). CDR3 coding DNA: TGTGCCAGCAGTTCAATGACAGGACGCTATGGCTACACCTTC. Its protein is CASSSMTGRYGYTF.

J is TRBJ1-3 and V is TRBV7-2; 7 bases match TRBD1. In germline, CDR1 is SGHTA, CDR2 FQGNSA. J lost 2 bases, V lost 0 bases, and 4 bases had no gene match. CDR3 length: 16 residues. CDR3 nucleotide sequence: TGTGCCAGCAGCTTAGCGCTCGGGACAGCTGGAAACACCATATATTTT. It codes for CASSLALGTAGNTIYF.

This clone was detected once. This chain links TRBV6-5 with TRBJ1-2; 7 bases map to TRBD1. Trimming at V came to 11 bases and at J to 4 bases, leaving 13 bases not matched to a gene. The germline gives CDR1 MNHEY, CDR2 SVGAGI. The CDR3 is made up of 14 amino acids. The CDR3: CAGSQLTGLYGYTF. The CDR3 DNA follows: TGTGCCGGCTCACAACTGACAGGGCTCTATGGCTACACCTTC.

The chain joins TRBV28 to TRBJ1-2; possibly TRBD1 for D (6 bases). The CDR3 has 14 residues. The ends were cut back, 2 bases at V and 1 base at J, with 8 bases in the middle. CDR1 and CDR2 from the germline V gene are MDHEN and SYDVKM. The CDR3 is CASSLTGSNYGYTF. In nucleotides, the CDR3 is TGTGCCAGCAGTTTAACAGGGAGTAACTATGGCTACACCTTC.

V is TRBV5-1 and J is TRBJ2-1; 16 bases agree with TRBD2. The J segment lost 6 bases and the V segment lost 2 bases, leaving 5 bases of the junction unmatched. The CDR3 sequence is 17 residues long. Germline V CDR1 and CDR2: SGHRS, YFSETQ. This CDR3 reads CASSFSGTSGRANEQFF. CDR3 coding DNA: TGCGCCAGCAGCTTCTCCGGGACTAGCGGGAGGGCCAATGAGCAGTTCTTC.

The rearrangement joins TRBV4-1 to TRBJ1-5, with no clear D. The CDR3 length is 14 residues. Trimming took off 5 bases at V and 2 bases at J, with 10 bases between the two ends. CDR1 MGHRA and CDR2 YSYEKL come from the germline V gene. DNA of the CDR3: TGCGCCAGCAGCGACGCGGGTCGCAATCAGCCCCAGCATTTT. It is translated as CASSDAGRNQPQHF.

This clone was recorded a few times. V is TRBV27 and J is TRBJ1-5, with TRBD1 matching over 10 bases. The J segment lost 1 base and the V segment lost 6 bases, leaving 6 bases of the junction unmatched. Looked up from germline, CDR1 is MNHEY and CDR2 is SMNVEV (reference sequence). This CDR3 spans 16 amino acids. The CDR3 region is CASSLRQGASNQPQHF. The CDR3 region has the DNA TGTGCCAGCAGCCTTCGACAGGGGGCGAGCAATCAGCCCCAGCATTTT.

V gene TRBV6-5 combines with J gene TRBJ1-1; D not resolved. V gave up 0 bases and J gave up 4 bases, with 9 bases separating them. Germline V gene sequence: CDR1 MNHEY, CDR2 SVGAGI. The CDR3 is 14 residues long. The CDR3 DNA reads TGTGCCAGCAGTTACTCGATTGCAGGCACTGAAGCTTTCTTT. Its protein is CASSYSIAGTEAFF.

The V and J genes are TRBV7-6 and TRBJ2-3; tentatively, D is TRBD2 (7 bases). The CDR3 covers 17 residues. V gave up 4 bases and J gave up 4 bases, with 21 bases separating them. Germline lookup yields CDR1 SGHVS and CDR2 FNYEAQ. CDR3 in DNA: TGTGCCAGCAGCTCTTTAACAGCGGGATCAGGGGCAGATACGCAGTATTTT. As protein: CASSSLTAGSGADTQYF.

The rearrangement uses TRBV10-2 and TRBJ2-2; D is ambiguous. Trimming took 5 bases from V and 4 from J, leaving 8 bases between them. Germline values: CDR1 WSHSY, CDR2 SAAADI. This CDR3 has 13 residues. CDR3 DNA sequence: TGCGCCAGCAGTACTACGGGCACCGGGGAGCTGTTTTTT. Residues: CASSTTGTGELFF.

The V gene is TRBV2, the J gene TRBJ1-5; D remains ambiguous. Between the trimmed V and J ends, which lost 3 bases and 6 bases, there was a span of 6 bases. This CDR3 contains 12 residues. The germline gives CDR1 SNHLY, CDR2 FYNNEI. The CDR3 region is CASSDVIQPQHF. In DNA form, the CDR3 reads TGTGCCAGCAGTGATGTTATTCAGCCCCAGCATTTT.

This chain joins TRBV24-1 and TRBJ1-5; D remains ambiguous. V lost 4 bases and J 4 bases, leaving 10 bases between the germline ends. CDR1 and CDR2 from the germline V gene are KGHDR and SFDVKD. CDR3 size: 14 residues. The CDR3 DNA follows: TGTGCCACCAGTGAACGGAGGAGTAATCAGCCCCAGCATTTT. Translated, it gives CATSERRSNQPQHF.